This record concerns one T cell receptor beta chain sequence. Trimming pared 0 bases from V and 10 bases from J, leaving 13 bases between. Per germline, CDR1 LGHNA and CDR2 YSLEER. The CDR3 has 15 amino acids. The source of the sample is a study of long-term antiretroviral therapy in people with HIV. Samples were assayed with immunoSEQ v3.0 at survey level. Sequencing of each sample targeted about 40,000-50,000 T-cell genomes. TCRdb's copy holds only in-frame clones and misses some; the assay was immunoSEQ multiplex PCR. The data show 29,000 or so clones, around 96% seen once. The origin of this receptor is a man aged 30-40 years with HIV. This sequence joins TRBV4-3 and TRBJ1-6; D is unclear. This material consisted of unsorted PBMCs, taken 5.3 years after starting antiretroviral therapy. Written as DNA, the CDR3 is TGCGCCAGCAGCCAAGATAGTCAGGAGCGATCACCCCTCCACTTT. It specifies CASSQDSQERSPLHF.